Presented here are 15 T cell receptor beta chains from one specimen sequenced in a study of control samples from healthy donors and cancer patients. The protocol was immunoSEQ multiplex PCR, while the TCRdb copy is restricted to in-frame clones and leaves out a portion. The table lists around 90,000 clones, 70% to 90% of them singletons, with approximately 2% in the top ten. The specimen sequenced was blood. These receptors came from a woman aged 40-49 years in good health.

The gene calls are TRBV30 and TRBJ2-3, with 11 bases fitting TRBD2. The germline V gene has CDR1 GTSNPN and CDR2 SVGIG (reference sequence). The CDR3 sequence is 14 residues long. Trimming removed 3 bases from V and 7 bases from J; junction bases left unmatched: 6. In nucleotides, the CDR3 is TGTGCCTGGAGGTCGATAGCGGGGGGGAATACGCAGTATTTT. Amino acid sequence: CAWRSIAGGNTQYF.

The CDR3, as DNA: TGTGCCACCAGCAGAGTGGAACCGCCCCTCCACTTT. Protein: CATSRVEPPLHF. The chain links TRBV15 to TRBJ1-6, with D unclear. Germline assignment: CDR1 LNHNV and CDR2 YYDKDF (reference sequence). This CDR3 comprises 12 residues. V was cut by 1 base and J by 13 bases, with 8 bases left in between.

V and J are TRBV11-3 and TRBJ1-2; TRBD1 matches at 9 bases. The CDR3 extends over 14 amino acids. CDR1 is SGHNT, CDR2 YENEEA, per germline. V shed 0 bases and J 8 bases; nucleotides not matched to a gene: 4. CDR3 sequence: CASSLDDRGIGYTF. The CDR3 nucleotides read TGTGCCAGCAGCTTAGACGACAGGGGGATCGGCTACACCTTC.

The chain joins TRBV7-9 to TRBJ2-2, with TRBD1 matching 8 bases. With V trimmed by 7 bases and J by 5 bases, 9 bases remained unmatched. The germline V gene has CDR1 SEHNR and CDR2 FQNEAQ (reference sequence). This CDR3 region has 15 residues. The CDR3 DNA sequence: TGTGCCAGCATACAAGGACAGGGATGGACCGGGGAGCTGTTTTTT. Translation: CASIQGQGWTGELFF.

CDR3 DNA: TGTGCCAGCATAATAGGGCAGGGGATCGGCTACACCTTC. Protein product: CASIIGQGIGYTF. The rearrangement links TRBV6-5 to TRBJ1-2, with a weak D call TRBD1 (6 bases). CDR1 and CDR2 (germline): MNHEY, SVGAGI. The CDR3 loop spans 13 amino acids. With 7 bases removed from V and 8 bases from J, the gap between germline ends came to 17 bases.

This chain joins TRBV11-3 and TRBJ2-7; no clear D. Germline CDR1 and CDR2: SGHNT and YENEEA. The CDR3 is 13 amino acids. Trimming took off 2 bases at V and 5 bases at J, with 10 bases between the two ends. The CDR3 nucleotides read TGTGCCAGCAGCTTAAATCCGGTCGACGAGCAGTACTTC. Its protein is CASSLNPVDEQYF.

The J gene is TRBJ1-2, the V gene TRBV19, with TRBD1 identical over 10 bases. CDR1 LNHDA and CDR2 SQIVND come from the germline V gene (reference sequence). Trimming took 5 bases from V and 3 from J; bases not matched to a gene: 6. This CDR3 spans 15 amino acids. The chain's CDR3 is CASSPRDRGDYGYTF. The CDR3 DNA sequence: TGTGCCAGTAGTCCCAGGGACAGGGGAGACTATGGCTACACCTTC.

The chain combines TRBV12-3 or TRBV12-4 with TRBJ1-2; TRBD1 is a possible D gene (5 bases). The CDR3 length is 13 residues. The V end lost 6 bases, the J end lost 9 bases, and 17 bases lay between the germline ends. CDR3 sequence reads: CASSAQGGGRYTF. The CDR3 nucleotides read TGTGCCAGCAGCGCGCAGGGAGGCGGACGCTACACCTTC.

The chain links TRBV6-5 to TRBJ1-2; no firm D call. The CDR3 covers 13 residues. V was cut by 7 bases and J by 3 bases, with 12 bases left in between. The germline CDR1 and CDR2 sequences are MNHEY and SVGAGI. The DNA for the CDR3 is TGTGCCAGCAAAAACTTTAGATACTATGGCTACACCTTC. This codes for CASKNFRYYGYTF.

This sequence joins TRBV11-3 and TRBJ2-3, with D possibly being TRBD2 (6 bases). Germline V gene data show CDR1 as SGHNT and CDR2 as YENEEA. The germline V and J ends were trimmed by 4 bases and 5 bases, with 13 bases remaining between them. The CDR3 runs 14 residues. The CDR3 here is CASSSNRGGDTQYF. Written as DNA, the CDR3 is TGTGCCAGCAGCTCCAACCGGGGAGGAGATACGCAGTATTTT.

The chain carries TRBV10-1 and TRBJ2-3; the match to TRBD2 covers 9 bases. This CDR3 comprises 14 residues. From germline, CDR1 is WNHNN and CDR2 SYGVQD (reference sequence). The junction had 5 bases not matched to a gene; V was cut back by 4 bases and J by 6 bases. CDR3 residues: CASSGRGGLDTQYF. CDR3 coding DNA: TGCGCCAGCAGTGGGCGGGGGGGCCTGGATACGCAGTATTTT.

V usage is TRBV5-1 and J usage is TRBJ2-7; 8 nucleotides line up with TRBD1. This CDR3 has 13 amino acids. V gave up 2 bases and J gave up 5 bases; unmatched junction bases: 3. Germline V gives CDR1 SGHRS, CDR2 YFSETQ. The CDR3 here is CASSFQGADEQYF. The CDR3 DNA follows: TGCGCCAGCAGCTTTCAGGGGGCAGACGAGCAGTACTTC.

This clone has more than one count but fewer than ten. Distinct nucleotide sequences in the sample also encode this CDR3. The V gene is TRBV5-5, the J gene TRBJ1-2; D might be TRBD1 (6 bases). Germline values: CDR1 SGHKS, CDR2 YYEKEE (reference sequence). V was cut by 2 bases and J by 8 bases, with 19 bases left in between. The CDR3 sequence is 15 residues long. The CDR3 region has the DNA TGTGCCAGCAGCTTTCTTCCGGGGGCGGACGGGGGCTACACCTTC. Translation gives CASSFLPGADGGYTF.

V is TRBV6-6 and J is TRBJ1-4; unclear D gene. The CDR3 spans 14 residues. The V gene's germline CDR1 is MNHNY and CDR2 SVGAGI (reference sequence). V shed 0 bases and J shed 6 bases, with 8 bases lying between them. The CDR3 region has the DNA TGTGCCAGCAGTTACTCGACCCAGGATGAAAAACTGTTTTTT. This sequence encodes CASSYSTQDEKLFF.

The CDR3 nucleotides are TGTGCCATAAACCCCCACGACTCTGGGGCCAACGTCCTGACTTTC. This gives the protein CAINPHDSGANVLTF. V usage is TRBV19 and J usage is TRBJ2-6; D is unclear. V lost 10 bases and J lost 0, with 13 bases in between. The CDR3 runs to 15 residues. Per the germline V gene, CDR1 is LNHDA and CDR2 is SQIVND (reference sequence).